Below, 21 T cell receptor beta chains from the same sample are listed, as sequenced in a study of CD8+ T cells in alopecia areata. cDNA serving as the sequencing template came from extracted, reverse transcribed RNA. Some clones are missing from TCRdb's copy, which holds only in-frame ones; the method was immunoSEQ multiplex PCR. The profile shows more than 200,000 clones, 40% to 45% of them singletons. Documented treatment: oral pan-JAK inhibitor, 5-10 mg twice daily. The source material was CD4+ T cells sorted from blood, sampled at approximately week 37, from a patient treated with tofacitinib. Source of these receptors: a human donor with alopecia areata.

This clone showed up just a few times. The rearrangement uses TRBV29-1 and TRBJ2-7, with 9 bases that match TRBD1. V was pared by 0 bases and J by 9 bases, with 6 bases of the junction left unmatched. Germline V gene lookup returns CDR1 SQVTM and CDR2 ANQGSEA. The CDR3 consists of 13 residues. CDR3 in DNA: TGCAGCGTTGAAGAAACAGGGGGCAGAGGGCAGTACTTC. Translating gives CSVEETGGRGQYF.

This sequence joins TRBV9 and TRBJ1-1; D perhaps matches TRBD1 (5 bases). This CDR3 is 15 amino acids long. Trimming stripped 4 bases from V and 12 bases from J, with 25 bases between. Germline lookup yields CDR1 SGDLS and CDR2 YYNGEE. The CDR3: CASSPSPGPPGQTFF. CDR3 DNA sequence: TGTGCCAGCAGCCCTTCCCCGGGACCCCCGGGGCAGACTTTCTTT.

The rearrangement links TRBV11-2 to TRBJ2-3; D is uncertain. The CDR3 runs 11 residues. Germline-derived CDR1 and CDR2 are SGHAT and FQNNGV. V was trimmed by 8 bases and J by 3 bases, leaving 6 bases between them. The CDR3: CASGYTDTQYF. For the CDR3, the DNA is TGTGCCAGCGGATATACAGATACGCAGTATTTT. The full variable domain, its missing parts supplied by reference TRBV11-2 and TRBJ2-3, is EAGVAQSPRYKIIEKRQSVAFWCNPISGHATLYWYQQILGQGPKLLIQFQNNGVVDDSQLPKDRFSAERLKGVDSTLKIQPAKLEDSAVYLCASGYTDTQYFGPGTRLTVL.

This chain joins TRBV29-1 and TRBJ1-2; TRBD1 is a possible D gene (6 bases). The germline CDR1 and CDR2 sequences are SQVTM and ANQGSEA. Trimming cost V 7 bases and J 2 bases, with 17 bases left between them. This CDR3 is built from 14 residues. The CDR3 DNA sequence: TGCAGCGCCAGAGGGGGTGTAGAAAACTATGGCTACACCTTC. As protein: CSARGGVENYGYTF. Using reference TRBV29-1 and TRBJ1-2 for the parts outside the CDR3, the full variable domain is SAVISQKPSRDICQRGTSLTIQCQVDSQVTMMFWYRQQPGQSLTLIATANQGSEATYESGFVIDKFPISRPNLTFSTLTVSNMSPEDSSIYLCSARGGVENYGYTFGSGTRLTVV.

This rearrangement joins TRBV30 to TRBJ2-1; TRBD2 is a possible D gene (6 bases). The germline gives CDR1 GTSNPN, CDR2 SVGIG (reference sequence). Trimming pared 1 base from V and 6 bases from J, leaving 10 bases between. The CDR3 is made up of 13 amino acids. In DNA form, the CDR3 reads TGTGCCTGGAGTGGGGGACTGGCCAATGAGCAGTTCTTC. Amino acids: CAWSGGLANEQFF. The whole variable domain, filled in from reference TRBV30 and TRBJ2-1, reads SQTIHQWPATLVQPVGSPLSLECTVEGTSNPNLYWYRQAAGRGLQLLFYSVGIGQISSEVPQNLSASRPQDRQFILSSKKLLLSDSGFYLCAWSGGLANEQFFGPGTRLTVL.

This clone was seen a handful of times. Other DNA sequences from this sample encode an identical CDR3 as well. The chain recombines TRBV5-1 with TRBJ2-7; the match to TRBD2 covers 14 bases. The CDR3 is 14 amino acids. V dropped 5 bases and J dropped 3; count of bases not matched to a gene: 1. Germline V gives CDR1 SGHRS, CDR2 YFSETQ. The CDR3 sequence is CASSGTSGSYEQYF. Here the CDR3 DNA reads TGCGCCAGCAGTGGGACTAGCGGGAGCTACGAGCAGTACTTC.

The chain links TRBV9 to TRBJ2-1; 10 bases map to TRBD2. Per the germline V gene, CDR1 is SGDLS and CDR2 is YYNGEE. After removal of 4 bases from V and 4 bases from J, the junction contained 5 bases not matched to a gene. The CDR3 runs to 15 residues. Written as DNA, the CDR3 is TGTGCCAGCAGCAGTCTAGCGGGAGAGTACAATGAGCAGTTCTTC. Translating gives CASSSLAGEYNEQFF. Variable domain in full (rest from reference TRBV9 and TRBJ2-1): DSGVTQTPKHLITATGQRVTLRCSPRSGDLSVYWYQQSLDQGLQFLIQYYNGEERAKGNILERFSAQQFPDLHSELNLSSLELGDSALYFCASSSLAGEYNEQFFGPGTRLTVL.

The CDR3 sequence: CATSRDPDSHHRPQHF. In nucleotides, the CDR3 is TGTGCCACCAGCAGAGATCCGGACAGCCATCATAGGCCCCAGCATTTT. This chain connects TRBV15 to TRBJ1-5; a possible D gene is TRBD1 (6 bases). CDR1 and CDR2 from the germline V gene are LNHNV and YYDKDF (reference sequence). V lost 0 bases to trimming and J lost 9 bases, with 18 bases between them. The CDR3 is 16 amino acids.

This clone was seen a few times. CDR3 region: CSVGTGTSNQPQHF. The CDR3 DNA reads as TGCAGCGTGGGGACAGGAACTAGCAATCAGCCCCAGCATTTT. This sequence joins TRBV29-1 and TRBJ1-5; TRBD1 aligns across 8 bases. The V gene's germline CDR1 is SQVTM and CDR2 ANQGSEA. The CDR3 is 14 residues long. After removal of 6 bases from V and 0 bases from J, the junction contained 4 bases not matched to a gene.

The chain combines TRBV20-1 with TRBJ1-1; D unresolved. V lost 6 bases and J lost 0, with 5 bases in between. The germline gives CDR1 DFQATT, CDR2 SNEGSKA (reference sequence). CDR3 length: 11 amino acids. The DNA of the CDR3 is TGCAGTGCGAAGTTGAACACTGAAGCTTTCTTT. It is translated as CSAKLNTEAFF.

There are a few counts of this clone. V gene TRBV5-1 combines with J gene TRBJ2-5; TRBD1 might be the D (5 bases). Trimming took off 1 base at V and 7 bases at J, with 11 bases between the two ends. CDR3 length equals 13 residues. CDR1 is SGHRS and CDR2 is YFSETQ in the germline V gene. The CDR3 DNA reads TGCGCCAGCAGCTTGACAGGTGGAGTGACCCAGTACTTC. Protein: CASSLTGGVTQYF.

CDR3 residues: CATSSPRGRERQPQHF. CDR3 DNA sequence: TGTGCCACCAGCAGCCCCCGGGGCAGGGAGCGTCAGCCCCAGCATTTT. The chain uses TRBV15 and TRBJ1-5; perhaps TRBD1 as D (5 bases). CDR1 and CDR2 from the germline V gene are LNHNV and YYDKDF (reference sequence). This CDR3 comprises 16 residues. With 3 bases removed from V and 6 bases from J, the gap between germline ends came to 18 bases.

This clone showed up just a few times. The rearrangement links TRBV4-2 to TRBJ2-5; D is unresolved. This CDR3 is built from 13 residues. V lost 4 bases, J lost 7 bases, and 13 bases lay in between. Per the germline V gene, CDR1 is LGHNA and CDR2 is YNFKEQ. The CDR3 loop is CASSPSRVGTQYF. The DNA of the CDR3 is TGTGCCAGCAGCCCCAGTCGAGTTGGGACCCAGTACTTC.

The rearrangement links TRBV10-3 to TRBJ2-7; 9 bases are shared with TRBD2. V lost 2 bases and J lost 3; bases outside the gene matches: 14. CDR3 length equals 18 residues. CDR1 and CDR2 (germline): ENHRY, SYGVKD. CDR3 nucleotides: TGTGCCATCAGTGAGGTCTCGGGCGGGAGGGCCAGGAACTACGAGCAGTACTTC. This sequence encodes CAISEVSGGRARNYEQYF.

The rearrangement joins TRBV5-1 to TRBJ2-6; D is possibly TRBD1 (6 bases). Germline V gives CDR1 SGHRS, CDR2 YFSETQ. The CDR3 loop spans 16 amino acids. The V and J ends lost 4 bases and 0 bases respectively, with 11 bases between them. CDR3 protein: CASSPRTDSGANVLTF. The CDR3, as DNA: TGCGCCAGCAGCCCAAGGACAGACTCTGGGGCCAACGTCCTGACTTTC.

The V call is TRBV14, the J call TRBJ2-1, with D possibly matching TRBD2 (5 bases). Between the trimmed V and J ends, which lost 2 bases and 4 bases, there was a span of 12 bases. CDR3 length: 15 residues. Germline assignment: CDR1 SGHDN and CDR2 FVKESK. CDR3 sequence reads: CASSQIGRLYNEQFF. The CDR3 DNA reads as TGTGCCAGCAGCCAAATAGGGAGATTATACAATGAGCAGTTCTTC.

For the CDR3, the DNA is TGTGCCAGCTCATCACAGGGTGAGACCCAGTACTTC. Translation: CASSSQGETQYF. The chain carries TRBV18 and TRBJ2-5; maybe TRBD1 (6 bases). Germline V gives CDR1 KGHSH, CDR2 LQKENI. Trimming removed 5 bases from V and 5 bases from J, with 9 bases in between. There are 12 residues in the CDR3.

This clone occurred a few times. The V and J genes are TRBV5-6 and TRBJ1-2, with D hard to call. V shed 4 bases and J shed 8 bases, with 12 bases lying between them. Germline loops: CDR1 SGHDT, CDR2 YYEEEE. CDR3 length equals 12 residues. The CDR3 DNA follows: TGTGCCAGCAGCCTCGAAAGGGAAGGCTACACCTTC. Translating gives CASSLEREGYTF. The variable domain in full, with the rest retrieved from reference TRBV5-6 and TRBJ1-2, is DAGVTQSPTHLIKTRGQQVTLRCSPKSGHDTVSWYQQALGQGPQFIFQYYEEEERQRGNFPDRFSGHQFPNYSSELNVNALLLGDSALYLCASSLEREGYTFGSGTRLTVV.

This clone was observed a handful of times. The rearrangement uses TRBV27 and TRBJ2-2, with D uncertain. The V end was cut by 3 bases, the J end by 0 bases, with 8 bases between. CDR1 is MNHEY and CDR2 is SMNVEV in the germline V gene (reference sequence). There are 15 residues in the CDR3. CDR3 bases: TGTGCCAGCAGTTTCGGGTGGACGAACACCGGGGAGCTGTTTTTT. Encoded protein: CASSFGWTNTGELFF.

This clone was seen a handful of times. The chain links TRBV25-1 to TRBJ1-2; D is perhaps TRBD1 (5 bases). The CDR3 spans 15 residues. Germline loops: CDR1 MGHDK, CDR2 SYGVNS. V was shortened by 8 bases and J by 3 bases, with 19 bases between the two germline ends. The CDR3 sequence: CASSPIGRGDYGYTF. In nucleotides, the CDR3 is TGTGCCAGCTCCCCTATCGGTAGGGGTGACTATGGCTACACCTTC.

V usage is TRBV25-1 and J usage is TRBJ2-5; tentative D call: TRBD2 (5 bases). CDR1 is MGHDK and CDR2 is SYGVNS in the germline V gene. The CDR3 length is 14 residues. Trimming removed 3 bases at V and 5 bases at J, with 13 bases between. The CDR3 DNA reads as TGTGCCAGCAGTGAGGAGGCATTATCGGAGACCCAGTACTTC. As protein: CASSEEALSETQYF. Full variable domain (rest looked up from reference TRBV25-1 and TRBJ2-5): EADIYQTPRYLVIGTGKKITLECSQTMGHDKMYWYQQDPGMELHLIHYSYGVNSTEKGDLSSESTVSRIRTEHFPLTLESARPSHTSQYLCASSEEALSETQYFGPGTRLLVL.